These 10 T cell receptor beta chains were sequenced from one sample in a study of beta chain features in type 1 diabetes. TCRB transcripts that were expressed got sequenced, as all of the isolated RNA had been reverse transcribed. Using immunoSEQ multiplex PCR, the repertoire was profiled, and TCRdb retains in-frame clones only, with some absent. The sample includes about 410,000 clones, more than 11% seen only once; the top ten take 0.03% to 0.04%. The sample taken for sequencing was naive CD4+ T cells from blood. The origin of the receptors is a young man in good health.

This rearrangement joins TRBV5-1 to TRBJ2-7; 12 nucleotides match TRBD1. The V gene end was trimmed by 4 bases and the J gene end by 6 bases; junction bases not matched to a gene: 8. CDR1 is SGHRS, CDR2 YFSETQ, per germline. The CDR3 runs 15 residues. The CDR3 DNA reads as TGCGCCAGCAGCCCTGCGGGACAGGGGGCCTTCGAGCAGTACTTC. This translates into CASSPAGQGAFEQYF.

This clone was counted only a few times. The chain combines TRBV25-1 with TRBJ2-1, with TRBD2 matching 7 bases. Trimming cost V 3 bases and J 6 bases; bases outside gene matches: 5. Germline-derived CDR1 and CDR2 are MGHDK and SYGVNS. The CDR3 is made up of 14 amino acids. The CDR3 region is CASSERLASNEQFF. The CDR3 coding sequence is TGTGCCAGCAGTGAGAGACTAGCCTCCAATGAGCAGTTCTTC.

The chain combines TRBV7-9 with TRBJ2-1, with 9 bases identical to TRBD1. V trimming: 5 bases; J trimming: 8 bases; junction bases outside the gene matches: 7. Germline lookup yields CDR1 SEHNR and CDR2 FQNEAQ (reference sequence). The CDR3 totals 14 residues. CDR3: CASSRGQGWHEQFF. For the CDR3, the DNA is TGTGCCAGCAGCAGGGGACAGGGTTGGCATGAGCAGTTCTTC.

The sample holds a few counts of this clone. V usage is TRBV4-1 and J usage is TRBJ2-5, with 8 bases fitting TRBD2. CDR3 length: 16 residues. The V and J ends lost 6 bases and 4 bases, in that order; junction bases with no gene match: 13. Germline-derived CDR1 and CDR2 are MGHRA and YSYEKL. CDR3 amino acids: CASRVKRGGVGETQYF. CDR3 DNA sequence: TGCGCCAGCAGGGTTAAACGGGGGGGCGTGGGAGAGACCCAGTACTTC.

The chain has TRBV9 and TRBJ2-7; D gene uncertain. The CDR3 runs 9 residues. CDR1 is SGDLS and CDR2 is YYNGEE in the germline V gene. Deletions cut 8 bases from V and 9 bases from J, with 9 bases between. The CDR3 protein is CARDGSQYV. CDR3 in DNA: TGTGCCAGGGACGGGTCGCAGTACGTC.

The gene calls are TRBV30 and TRBJ1-2; D remains ambiguous. CDR1 is GTSNPN and CDR2 is SVGIG in the germline V gene (reference sequence). The V end was cut by 5 bases, the J end by 0 bases, with 7 bases between. This CDR3 region has 12 residues. In DNA form, the CDR3 reads TGTGCCTGGGCCGAAACTAACTATGGCTACACCTTC. Its protein is CAWAETNYGYTF.

This clone was recorded only once. The gene calls are TRBV5-1 and TRBJ2-1; possible D gene TRBD2, 6 bases. V was clipped by 0 bases and J by 7 bases, with 14 bases between them. The germline gives CDR1 SGHRS, CDR2 YFSETQ. CDR3 length: 15 amino acids. The CDR3 protein is CASSLAGAGSNEQFF. CDR3 bases: TGCGCCAGCAGCTTGGCCGGGGCGGGATCAAATGAGCAGTTCTTC.

This clone was counted a few times. The V and J genes are TRBV11-2 and TRBJ2-7; the D gene is possibly TRBD1 (5 bases). CDR1 SGHAT and CDR2 FQNNGV come from the germline V gene. This CDR3 is built from 15 residues. Trimming removed 2 bases from V and 2 bases from J, with 13 bases in between. CDR3 nucleotide sequence: TGTGCCAGCAGCTTATCCCAGGGCATAGCCTACGAGCAGTACTTC. This gives the protein CASSLSQGIAYEQYF.

The rearrangement joins TRBV7-2 to TRBJ2-5; 8 nucleotides agree with TRBD1. CDR3 size: 14 residues. Per germline, CDR1 SGHTA and CDR2 FQGNSA. Losses at the gene ends were 5 bases for V and 4 bases for J; bases not matched to a gene: 6. CDR3 nucleotide sequence: TGTGCCAGCAGCCGAACAGGGGGGCGAGAGACCCAGTACTTC. Encoded protein: CASSRTGGRETQYF.

A few counts support this clone. The chain joins TRBV19 to TRBJ2-7; D uncertain. Germline assignment: CDR1 LNHDA and CDR2 SQIVND (reference sequence). With 1 base removed from V and 2 bases from J, the gap between germline ends came to 12 bases. CDR3 size: 15 residues. Here the CDR3 reads CASSIGLGTTYEQYF. As DNA, the CDR3 is TGTGCCAGTAGTATAGGATTGGGCACTACCTACGAGCAGTACTTC.